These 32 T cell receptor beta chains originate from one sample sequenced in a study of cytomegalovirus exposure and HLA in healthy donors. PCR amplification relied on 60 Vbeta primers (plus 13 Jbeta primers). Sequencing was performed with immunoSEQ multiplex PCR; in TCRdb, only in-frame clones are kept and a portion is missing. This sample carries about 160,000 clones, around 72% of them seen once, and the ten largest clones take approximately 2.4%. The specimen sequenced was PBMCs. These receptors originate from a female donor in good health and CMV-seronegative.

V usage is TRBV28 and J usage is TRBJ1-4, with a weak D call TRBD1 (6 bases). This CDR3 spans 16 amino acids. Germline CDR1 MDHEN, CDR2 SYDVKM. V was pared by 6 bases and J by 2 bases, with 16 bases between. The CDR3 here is CASSLRGTGTNEKLFF. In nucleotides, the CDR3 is TGTGCCAGCAGCCTTAGGGGTACAGGGACTAATGAAAAACTGTTTTTT.

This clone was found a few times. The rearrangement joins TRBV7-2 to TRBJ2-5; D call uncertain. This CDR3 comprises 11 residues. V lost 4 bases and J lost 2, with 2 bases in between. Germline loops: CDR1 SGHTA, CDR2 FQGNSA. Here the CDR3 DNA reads TGTGCCAGCAGCTCGCAAGAGACCCAGTACTTC. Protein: CASSSQETQYF.

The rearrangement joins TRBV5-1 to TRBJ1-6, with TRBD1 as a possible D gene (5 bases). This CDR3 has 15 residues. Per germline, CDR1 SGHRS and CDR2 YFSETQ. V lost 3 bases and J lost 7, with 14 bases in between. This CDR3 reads CASSSGGGKNSPLHF. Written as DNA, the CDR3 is TGCGCCAGCAGCTCCGGGGGGGGAAAGAATTCACCCCTCCACTTT.

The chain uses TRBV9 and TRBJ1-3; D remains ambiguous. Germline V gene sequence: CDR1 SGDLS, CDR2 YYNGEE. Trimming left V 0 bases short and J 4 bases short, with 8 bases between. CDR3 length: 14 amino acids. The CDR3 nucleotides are TGTGCCAGCAGCGTAGCTCAGGCGGGAAACACCATATATTTT. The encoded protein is CASSVAQAGNTIYF.

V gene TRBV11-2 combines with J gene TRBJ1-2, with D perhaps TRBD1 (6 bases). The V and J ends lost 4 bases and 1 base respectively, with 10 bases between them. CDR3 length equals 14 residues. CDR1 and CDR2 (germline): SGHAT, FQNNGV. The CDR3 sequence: CASSYRVDNYGYTF. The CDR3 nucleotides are TGTGCCAGCAGCTACAGGGTCGATAACTATGGCTACACCTTC.

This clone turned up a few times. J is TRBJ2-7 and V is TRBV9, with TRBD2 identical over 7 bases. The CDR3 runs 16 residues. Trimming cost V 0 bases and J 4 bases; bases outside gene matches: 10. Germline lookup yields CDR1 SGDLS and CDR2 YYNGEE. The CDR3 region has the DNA TGTGCCAGCAGCGTAGAAGGCGGGAGAGGTAGTTACGAGCAGTACTTC. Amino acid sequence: CASSVEGGRGSYEQYF.

The chain's CDR3 is CASSQQGWNTEAFF. The CDR3 DNA reads as TGCGCCAGCAGCCAACAGGGGTGGAACACTGAAGCTTTCTTT. The V and J genes are TRBV4-3 and TRBJ1-1; maybe TRBD1 (6 bases). The CDR3 runs to 14 residues. Between the trimmed V and J ends, which lost 2 bases and 1 base, there was a span of 8 bases. The germline gives CDR1 LGHNA, CDR2 YSLEER.

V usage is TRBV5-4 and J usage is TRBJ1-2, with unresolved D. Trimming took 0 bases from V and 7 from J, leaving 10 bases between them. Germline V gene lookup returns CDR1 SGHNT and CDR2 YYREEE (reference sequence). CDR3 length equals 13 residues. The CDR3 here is CASSLAGGSGYTF. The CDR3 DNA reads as TGTGCCAGCAGCTTGGCCGGAGGGAGTGGCTACACCTTC.

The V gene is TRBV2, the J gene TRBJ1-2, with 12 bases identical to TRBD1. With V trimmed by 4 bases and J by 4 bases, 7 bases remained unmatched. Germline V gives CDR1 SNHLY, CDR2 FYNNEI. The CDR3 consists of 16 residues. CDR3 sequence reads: CASSGGQGALGYGYTF. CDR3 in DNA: TGTGCCAGCAGTGGGGGACAGGGGGCGCTGGGCTATGGCTACACCTTC.

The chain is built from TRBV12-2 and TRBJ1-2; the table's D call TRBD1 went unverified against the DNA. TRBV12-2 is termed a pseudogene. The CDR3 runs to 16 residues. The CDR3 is CARGGEGQGPLSGYTF. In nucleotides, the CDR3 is TGTGCAAGAGGGGGGGAGGGACAGGGGCCTTTATCTGGCTACACCTTC.

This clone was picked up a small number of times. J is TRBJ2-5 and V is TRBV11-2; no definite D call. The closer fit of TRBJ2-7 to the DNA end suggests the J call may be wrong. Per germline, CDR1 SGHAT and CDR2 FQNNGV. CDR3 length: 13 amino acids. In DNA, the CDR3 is TGTGCCAGCAGCTTAGATTTACGTTACGAGCAGTACTTC. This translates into CASSLDLRYEQYF.

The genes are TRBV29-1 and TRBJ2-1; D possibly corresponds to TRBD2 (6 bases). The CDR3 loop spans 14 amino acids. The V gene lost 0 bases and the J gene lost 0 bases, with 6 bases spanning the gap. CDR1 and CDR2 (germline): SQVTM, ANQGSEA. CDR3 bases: TGCAGCGTTGAAGAGGGGGGCTCCTACAATGAGCAGTTCTTC. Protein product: CSVEEGGSYNEQFF.

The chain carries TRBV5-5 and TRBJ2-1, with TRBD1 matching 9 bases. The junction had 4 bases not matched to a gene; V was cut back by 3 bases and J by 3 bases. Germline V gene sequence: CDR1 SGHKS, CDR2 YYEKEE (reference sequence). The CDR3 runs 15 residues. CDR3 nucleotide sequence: TGTGCCAGCAGCTCGACAGGGGGTAACTACAATGAGCAGTTCTTC. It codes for CASSSTGGNYNEQFF.

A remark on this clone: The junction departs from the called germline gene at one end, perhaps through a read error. The DNA for the CDR3 is TGTTCCAGCAGCTTAGGGGCGGGGGGCGAAACGTACACTGAAGCTTTCTTT. As protein: CSSSLGAGGETYTEAFF. The chain combines TRBV7-9 with TRBJ1-1, with D possibly matching TRBD1 (6 bases). The CDR3 is 17 amino acids. Germline CDR1 is SEHNR and CDR2 is FQNEAQ (reference sequence).

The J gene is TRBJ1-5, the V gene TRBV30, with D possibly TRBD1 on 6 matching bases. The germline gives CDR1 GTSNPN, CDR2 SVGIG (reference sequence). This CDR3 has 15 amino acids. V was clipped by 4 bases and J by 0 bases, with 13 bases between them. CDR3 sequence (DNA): TGTGCCTGGAATGTCGGACAGTATAGCAATCAGCCCCAGCATTTT. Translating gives CAWNVGQYSNQPQHF.

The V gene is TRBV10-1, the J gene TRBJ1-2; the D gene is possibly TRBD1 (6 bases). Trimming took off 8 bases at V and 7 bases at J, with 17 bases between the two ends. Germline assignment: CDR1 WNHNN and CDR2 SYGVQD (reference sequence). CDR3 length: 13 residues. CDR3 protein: CASARDRLGGYTF. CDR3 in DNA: TGCGCCAGCGCCCGAGACAGGCTCGGTGGCTACACCTTC.

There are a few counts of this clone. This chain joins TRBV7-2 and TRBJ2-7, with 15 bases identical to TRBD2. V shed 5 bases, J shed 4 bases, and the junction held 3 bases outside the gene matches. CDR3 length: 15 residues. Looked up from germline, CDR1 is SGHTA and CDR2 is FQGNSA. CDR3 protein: CASSRGLAGGYEQYF. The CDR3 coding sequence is TGTGCCAGCAGCCGGGGACTAGCGGGAGGTTACGAGCAGTACTTC. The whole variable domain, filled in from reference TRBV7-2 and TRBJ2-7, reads GAGVSQSPSNKVTEKGKDVELRCDPISGHTALYWYRQSLGQGLEFLIYFQGNSAPDKSGLPSDRFSAERTGGSVSTLTIQRTQQEDSAVYLCASSRGLAGGYEQYFGPGTRLTVT.

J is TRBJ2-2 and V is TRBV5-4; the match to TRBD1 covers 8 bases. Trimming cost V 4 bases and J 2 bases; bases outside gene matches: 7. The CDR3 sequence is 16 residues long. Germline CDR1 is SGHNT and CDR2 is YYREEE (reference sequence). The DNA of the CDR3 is TGTGCCAGCAGCCCCCGGGGACAGGTTAACACCGGGGAGCTGTTTTTT. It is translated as CASSPRGQVNTGELFF.

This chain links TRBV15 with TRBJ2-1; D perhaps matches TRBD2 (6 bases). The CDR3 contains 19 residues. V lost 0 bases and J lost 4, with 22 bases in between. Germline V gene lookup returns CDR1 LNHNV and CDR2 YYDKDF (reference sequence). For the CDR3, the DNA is TGTGCCACCAGCAGAGATCTCTCCATCTCGGGTGGGACTTACAATGAGCAGTTCTTC. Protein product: CATSRDLSISGGTYNEQFF.

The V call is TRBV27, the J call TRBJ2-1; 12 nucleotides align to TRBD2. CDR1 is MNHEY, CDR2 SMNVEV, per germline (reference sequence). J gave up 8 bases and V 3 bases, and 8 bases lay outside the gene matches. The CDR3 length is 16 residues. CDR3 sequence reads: CASSLASGRVFDEQFF. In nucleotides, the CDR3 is TGTGCCAGCAGTTTGGCTAGCGGGAGGGTATTCGATGAGCAGTTCTTC.

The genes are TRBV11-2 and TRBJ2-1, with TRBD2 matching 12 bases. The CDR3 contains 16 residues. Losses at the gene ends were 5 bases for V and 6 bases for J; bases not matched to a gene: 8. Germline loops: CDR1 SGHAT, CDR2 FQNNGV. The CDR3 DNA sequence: TGTGCCAGCAGCCCGAAACTAGCGGGAGGTAGCAATGAGCAGTTCTTC. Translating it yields CASSPKLAGGSNEQFF.

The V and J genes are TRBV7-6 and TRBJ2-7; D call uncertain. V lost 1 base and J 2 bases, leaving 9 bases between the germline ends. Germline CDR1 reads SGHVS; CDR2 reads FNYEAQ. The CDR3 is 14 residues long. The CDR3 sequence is CASSLEAAAYEQYF. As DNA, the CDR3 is TGTGCCAGCAGCTTAGAGGCGGCAGCCTACGAGCAGTACTTC.

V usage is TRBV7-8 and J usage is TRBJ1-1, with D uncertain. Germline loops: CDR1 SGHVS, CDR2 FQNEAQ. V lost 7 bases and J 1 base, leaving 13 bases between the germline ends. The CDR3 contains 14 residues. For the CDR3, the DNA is TGTGCCAGCACCCCTCCGGGGAGGAACACTGAAGCTTTCTTT. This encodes CASTPPGRNTEAFF.

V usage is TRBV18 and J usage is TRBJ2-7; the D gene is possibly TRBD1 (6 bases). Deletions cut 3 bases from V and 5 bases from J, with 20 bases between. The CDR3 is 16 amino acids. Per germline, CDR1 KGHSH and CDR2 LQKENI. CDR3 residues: CASSPSSGTLRNEQYF. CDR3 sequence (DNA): TGTGCCAGCTCACCGTCCTCTGGGACATTACGCAACGAGCAGTACTTC.

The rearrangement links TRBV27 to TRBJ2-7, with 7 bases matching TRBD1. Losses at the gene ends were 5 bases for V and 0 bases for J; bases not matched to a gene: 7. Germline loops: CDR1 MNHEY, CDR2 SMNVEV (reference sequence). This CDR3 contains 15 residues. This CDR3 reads CASSLKGGISYEQYF. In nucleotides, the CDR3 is TGTGCCAGCAGTCTCAAAGGGGGCATCTCCTACGAGCAGTACTTC.

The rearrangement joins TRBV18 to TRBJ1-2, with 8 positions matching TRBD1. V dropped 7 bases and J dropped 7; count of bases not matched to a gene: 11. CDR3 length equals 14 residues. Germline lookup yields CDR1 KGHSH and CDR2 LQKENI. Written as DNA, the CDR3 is TGTGCCAGCTTGCTACCTGACAGGGGAGGTGGCTACACCTTC. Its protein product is CASLLPDRGGGYTF.

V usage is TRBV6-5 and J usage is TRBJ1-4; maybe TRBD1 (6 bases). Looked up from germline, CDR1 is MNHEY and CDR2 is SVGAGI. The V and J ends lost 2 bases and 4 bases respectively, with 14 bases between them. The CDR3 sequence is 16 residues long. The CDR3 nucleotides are TGTGCCAGCAGTTACGCCCGGGGGGCTTTTAATGAAAAACTGTTTTTT. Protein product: CASSYARGAFNEKLFF.

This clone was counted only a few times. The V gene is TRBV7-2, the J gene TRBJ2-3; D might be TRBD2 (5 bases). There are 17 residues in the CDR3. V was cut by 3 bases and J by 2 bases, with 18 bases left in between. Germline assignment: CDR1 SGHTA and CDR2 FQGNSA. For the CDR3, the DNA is TGTGCCAGCAGCTTCCGGACTCTCCATACCGTCACAGATACGCAGTATTTT. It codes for CASSFRTLHTVTDTQYF.

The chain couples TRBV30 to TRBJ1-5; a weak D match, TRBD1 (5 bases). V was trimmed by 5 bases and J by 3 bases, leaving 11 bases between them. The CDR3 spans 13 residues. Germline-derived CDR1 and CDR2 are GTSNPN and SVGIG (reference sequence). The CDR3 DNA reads TGTGCCTGGGCTGGGGGGATCAATCAGCCCCAGCATTTT. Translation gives CAWAGGINQPQHF.

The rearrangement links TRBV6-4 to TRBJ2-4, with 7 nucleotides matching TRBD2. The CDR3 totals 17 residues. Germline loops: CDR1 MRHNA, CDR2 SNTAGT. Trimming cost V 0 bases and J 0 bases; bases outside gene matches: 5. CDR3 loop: CASSDSAGVVAKNIQYF. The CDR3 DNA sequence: TGTGCCAGCAGTGACTCGGCGGGGGTGGTAGCCAAAAACATTCAGTACTTC.

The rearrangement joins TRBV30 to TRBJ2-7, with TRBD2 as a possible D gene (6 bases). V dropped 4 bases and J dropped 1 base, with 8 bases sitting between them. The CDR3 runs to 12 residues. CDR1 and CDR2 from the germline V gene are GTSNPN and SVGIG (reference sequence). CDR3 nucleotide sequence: TGTGCCTGGATGGGGGGTTCCTACGAGCAGTACTTC. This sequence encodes CAWMGGSYEQYF.

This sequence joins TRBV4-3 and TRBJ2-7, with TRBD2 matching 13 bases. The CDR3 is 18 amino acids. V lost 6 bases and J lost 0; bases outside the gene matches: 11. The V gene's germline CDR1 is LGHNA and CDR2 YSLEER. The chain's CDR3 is CASSKTTGTSGTSYEQYF. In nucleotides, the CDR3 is TGCGCCAGCAGTAAAACCACCGGGACTAGCGGGACCTCCTACGAGCAGTACTTC.